The TCR beta chain described here comes from a study of blood T cells in healthy people across ages. This clonotype was picked up a small number of times. Its antigen is not identified. The CDR3 totals 10 residues. Points from the study as a whole: Measured against age, TCR beta diversity per million T cells decreased in a roughly linear manner. Correlation between TCR beta diversity and naive T cell percentage was strong. When set beside aged donors, long-lived donors presented more naive CD4+ cells and higher diversity.

The use of a sample-barcoded 5' primer and a J-beta primer mix characterized a second PCR of about 7 to 12 cycles. TCRdb itself ran the 5' RACE reads through MiXCR, one entry per CDR3 protein. The table shows hundreds of thousands of distinct CDR3 sequences, with 43% occurring only once. V is TRBV21-1 and J is TRBJ2-7; the table gives TRBD2 as D, unverified against the DNA. TRBV21-1 is a recognized pseudogene. The receptor's source is a woman aged 55-75 years in good health. The material sequenced was blood. The DNA of the CDR3 is TGTGCCAGCCCCCCGGACTGGAAGTACTTC. Residues: CASPPDWKYF.